The source of this T cell receptor (beta chain) is a study of T cell repertoires in cytomegalovirus infection. Looking at the study overall: In the study, CMV epitopes included recently identified HLA-C-restricted and well-studied HLA-B-restricted ones. Matching HLA type, along with CMV infection, was indicated by public TCR beta signatures.

Looked up from germline, CDR1 is MNHNS and CDR2 is SASEGT. V was pared by 5 bases and J by 5 bases, with 13 bases of the junction left unmatched. The CDR3 is 17 residues long. Study-level points and caveats: Cumulated frequencies of public TCR beta families served to identify carriers of CMV plus the relevant HLA.

A note on this clonotype: Its matching antigen is unknown.

TCRdb independently ran MiXCR on the reads; one entry per CDR3 protein. The sample consists of about 500,000 distinct CDR3 sequences, roughly a third of them appearing once. The sample in question was cultured PBMCs, obtained from culture after CMV antigen stimulation. This chain links TRBV6-1 with TRBJ2-2; 8 nucleotides match TRBD1. The receptor was isolated from a human donor in good health (CMV status not recorded). Some clones in this sample may be carry-over from other donors' samples. CDR3 bases: TGTGCCAGCAGTTACCAACTCCGACAGGGGCGGACCGGGGAGCTGTTTTTT. Its protein is CASSYQLRQGRTGELFF.